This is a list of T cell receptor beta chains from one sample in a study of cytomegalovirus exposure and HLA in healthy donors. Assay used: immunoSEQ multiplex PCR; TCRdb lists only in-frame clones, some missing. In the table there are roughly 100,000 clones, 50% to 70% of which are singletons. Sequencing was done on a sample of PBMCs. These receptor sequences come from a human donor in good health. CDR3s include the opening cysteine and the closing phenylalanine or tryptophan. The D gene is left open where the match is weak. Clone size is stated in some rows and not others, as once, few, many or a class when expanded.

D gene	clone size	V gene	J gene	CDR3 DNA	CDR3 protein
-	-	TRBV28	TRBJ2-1	TGTGCCAGCAGTTTTGTGGGAGACAATGAGCAGTTCTTC	CASSFVGDNEQFF
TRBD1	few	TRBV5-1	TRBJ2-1	TGCGCCAGCAGCGCCCGGCTACAGGGGGCACGGAATGAGCAGTTCTTC	CASSARLQGARNEQFF
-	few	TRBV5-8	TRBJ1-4	TGTGCCAGCAGCTTGGACAGTCCAACTAATGAAAAACTGTTTTTT	CASSLDSPTNEKLFF
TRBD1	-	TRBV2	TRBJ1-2	TGTGCCAGCAGCCTGCGACAGGGGAGCTATGGCTACACCTTC	CASSLRQGSYGYTF
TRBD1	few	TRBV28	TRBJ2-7	TGTGCCAGCAGTAAGACAGGGAGTCGGCACGAGCAGTACTTC	CASSKTGSRHEQYF
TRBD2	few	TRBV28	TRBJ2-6	TGTGCCAGCAGGATACTAGCGGGAGGGCCTGGGGCCAACGTCCTGACTTTC	CASRILAGGPGANVLTF
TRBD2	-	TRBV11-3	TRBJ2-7	TGTGCCAGCAGCTTGGGCGGGAGGGGAGGCTACGAGCAGTACTTC	CASSLGGRGGYEQYF
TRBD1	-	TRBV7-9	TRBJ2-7	TGTGCCAGCAGCCCGGGACAGATATACGAGCAGTACTTC	CASSPGQIYEQYF
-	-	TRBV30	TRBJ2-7	TGTGCCTGGAGTGGCGGGGTGGACGAGCAGTACTTC	CAWSGGVDEQYF
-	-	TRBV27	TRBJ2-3	TGTGCCAGCAGGATTCCCCCAGGAGATACGCAGTATTTT	CASRIPPGDTQYF
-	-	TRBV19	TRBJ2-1	TGTGCCAGTAGTATCACGGGGATATACAATGAGCAGTTCTTC	CASSITGIYNEQFF
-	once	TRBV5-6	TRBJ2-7	TGTGCCAGCAGCTTGGAGCGCTGGTCCTACGAGCAGTACTTC	CASSLERWSYEQYF
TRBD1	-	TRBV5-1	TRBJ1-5	TGCGCCAGCAGCTTGGAGGGGACAGTTCATCAGCCCCAGCATTTT	CASSLEGTVHQPQHF
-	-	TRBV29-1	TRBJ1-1	TGCAGCGCCCAGACGGGGTCCACTGAAGCTTTCTTT	CSAQTGSTEAFF
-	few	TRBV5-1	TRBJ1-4	TGCGCCAGCAGCTTTTCTACCGGTAATGAAAAACTGTTTTTT	CASSFSTGNEKLFF
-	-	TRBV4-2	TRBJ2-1	TGTGCCAGCCGTCGGGGGGCTTACAATCAGCAGTTCTTC	CASRRGAYNQQFF
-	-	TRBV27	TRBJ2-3	TGTGCCAGCTCCAAAGTAGGGGGGGCCGCAGATACGCAGTATTTT	CASSKVGGAADTQYF
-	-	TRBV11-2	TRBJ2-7	TGTGCCAGCAGCCGGACTAGGGGGACATCCTACGAGCAGTACTTC	CASSRTRGTSYEQYF
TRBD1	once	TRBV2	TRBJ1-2	TGTGCCAGCCAGGACAGGATTCTTACTAACTATGGCTACACCTTC	CASQDRILTNYGYTF
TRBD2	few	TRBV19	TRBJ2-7	TGTGCCAGTAGTAAGACTAGCGGGAGGTTCGACGAGCAGTACTTC	CASSKTSGRFDEQYF
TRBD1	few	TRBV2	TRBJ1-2	TGTGCCAGCAGTGGGACAGGTCGTGGCTACACCTTC	CASSGTGRGYTF
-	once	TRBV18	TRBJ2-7	TGTGCCAGCTCACCATTCGACGGGGTGGACCCCTACGAGCAGTACTTC	CASSPFDGVDPYEQYF
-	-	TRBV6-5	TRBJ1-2	TGTGCCAGCAGGACTCCGTCCGGCTACACCTTC	CASRTPSGYTF
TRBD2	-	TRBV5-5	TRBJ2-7	TGTGCCAGCAGCTTATACCTAGCGGGATGGGGCGAGCAGTACTTC	CASSLYLAGWGEQYF
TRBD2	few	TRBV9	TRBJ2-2	TGTGCCAGCAGCGTAGACCCGGGAGGAACCACCGGGGAGCTGTTTTTT	CASSVDPGGTTGELFF
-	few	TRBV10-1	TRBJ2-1	TGCGCCAGCAGTCCCCTGGGCAGGGGCAATGAGCAGTTCTTC	CASSPLGRGNEQFF
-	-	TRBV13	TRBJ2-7	TGTGCCAGCAGCTTCAGGGTGCGTAGCGAGCAGTACTTC	CASSFRVRSEQYF
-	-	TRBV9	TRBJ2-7	TGTGCCAGCAGCACCAGGGCATCCTCCTACGAGCAGTACTTC	CASSTRASSYEQYF
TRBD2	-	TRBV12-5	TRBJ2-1	TGTGCTAGTGGTTTCAGCGGGAGGGCCCACAATGAGCAGTTCTTC	CASGFSGRAHNEQFF
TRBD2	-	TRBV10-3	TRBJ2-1	TGTGCCATCAGTGAGACTAGCGGGTTGATGGATGAGCAGTTCTTC	CAISETSGLMDEQFF
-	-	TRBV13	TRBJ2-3	TGTGCCAGGGACTACGGGCAGGGGGTAAGCACAGATACGCAGTATTTT	CARDYGQGVSTDTQYF
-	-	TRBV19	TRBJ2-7	TGTGCCAGTAGCCCGGGGACCTACGAGCAGTACTTC	CASSPGTYEQYF
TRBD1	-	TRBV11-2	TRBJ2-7	TGTGCCAGCAGCTCAAGGACAGGGCCCCGATGGACTAACGAGCAGTACTTC	CASSSRTGPRWTNEQYF
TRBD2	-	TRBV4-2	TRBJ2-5	TGTGCCAGCAGCCCGAACTCGGGACTAGCGGGACGGGAGACCCAGTACTTC	CASSPNSGLAGRETQYF